Listed below are T cell receptor beta chains from one sample, sequenced in a study of OX40 agonist ivuxolimab in advanced cancers. The method was immunoSEQ multiplex PCR; TCRdb's version includes in-frame clones alone and lacks a portion of them. The repertoire has around 64,000 clones, around 90% of them found once; the top ten carry just over 0.75%. Here the sequenced sample was CD4+ or CD8+ T cells sorted from blood, taken in a trial of the OX40 agonist ivuxolimab. Receptors were obtained from an adult with an advanced solid tumor such as melanoma, head and neck, liver or kidney cancer. Each CDR3 is given without its conserved first and last residue. The D gene is left open where the match is weak.

J: TRBJ2-3
D: TRBD1
V: TRBV18
length: 14
CDR3: ASSQTGTGFADTQY

J: TRBJ2-3
D: TRBD2
V: TRBV18
length: 15
CDR3: ASSPRTSGQGTDTQY

J: TRBJ2-1
D: -
V: TRBV10-3
length: 13
CDR3: AIRDDRAGGNEQF

J: TRBJ1-1
D: -
V: TRBV5-4
length: 13
CDR3: ASSPPGRPNTEAF

J: TRBJ2-7
D: -
V: TRBV18
length: 11
CDR3: ASSPRGTYEQY

J: TRBJ1-2
D: -
V: TRBV5-4
length: 11
CDR3: ASSSKANYGYT

J: TRBJ2-3
D: TRBD1
V: TRBV7-9
length: 12
CDR3: ASSLTGGTDTQY

J: TRBJ2-1
D: -
V: TRBV6-1
length: 13
CDR3: ASSEPRLLKSEQF

J: TRBJ1-1
D: -
V: TRBV10-1
length: 11
CDR3: ASSAGLNTEAF

J: TRBJ2-7
D: -
V: TRBV5-1
length: 10
CDR3: ASSLLGGEQY

J: TRBJ2-7
D: -
V: TRBV5-7
length: 15
CDR3: ASSLGWLAQSSYEQY

J: TRBJ1-1
D: -
V: TRBV11-3
length: 11
CDR3: ASSRQMNTEAF

J: TRBJ2-4
D: TRBD2
V: TRBV7-2
length: 14
CDR3: ASSSGTRRTKNIQY

J: TRBJ2-2
D: TRBD1
V: TRBV10-3
length: 13
CDR3: AASWDRTHTGELF

J: TRBJ1-3
D: -
V: TRBV19
length: 8
CDR3: ELRGNTIY

J: TRBJ2-5
D: -
V: TRBV5-6
length: 12
CDR3: ASSRGTGDVTQY

J: TRBJ2-1
D: -
V: TRBV6-5
length: 11
CDR3: ASSYGQRNEQF

J: TRBJ2-1
D: TRBD1
V: TRBV11-2
length: 17
CDR3: ASSPQGQSMLWRPNEQF

J: TRBJ2-5
D: -
V: TRBV7-7
length: 13
CDR3: ASSLRDHGRETQY

J: TRBJ1-5
D: -
V: TRBV11-2
length: 13
CDR3: ASSSGAGGNQPQH

J: TRBJ2-5
D: -
V: TRBV5-4
length: 12
CDR3: ASSLEGRQETQY

J: TRBJ2-7
D: TRBD1
V: TRBV7-6
length: 12
CDR3: ASSLGQGVREQY